Each of the 13 T cell receptor beta chains below was sequenced from the same sample in a study of kidney transplant recipient with SARS-CoV-2 infection (dated by TCRdb to 2020 to 2023). Sequencing was carried out with an Illumina MiSeq. The raw public reads went through TCRdb reprocessing: fastp at Q25, MiXCR clone calling, in-frame beta chains kept. Every CDR3 protein is listed once, alongside the most common genes and DNA of its rows. A total of 200,000 to 250,000 distinct CDR3 sequences appear in this sample, around 30% of them only once. The ten most abundant clones make up roughly 7% of the sample. Read against the paper, the sample's time point label means: pre-pandemic baseline sample and day 111 after first positive SARS-CoV-2 test. The sequences come from a blood sample, collected at baseline and around day 120 from a kidney transplant recipient. The receptors stem from a male patient in his thirties who had COVID-19 and was a kidney transplant recipient. After a transplant, not all T cells may be the patient's own; some may come from the graft donor.

In regard to this clonotype: A much bigger clone sits one base away, suggesting this may be a read error. The chain combines TRBV6-4 with TRBJ1-2; D possibly corresponds to TRBD1 (6 bases). Germline values: CDR1 MRHNA, CDR2 SNTAGT. V was shortened by 6 bases and J by 8 bases, with 16 bases between the two germline ends. This CDR3 is built from 13 residues. CDR3 DNA sequence: TGTGCCAGCAGCGTTGAACAGGGACACGGCTACACCTTC. Translated, it gives CASSVEQGHGYTF.

This clonotype was found many times. The chain links TRBV27 to TRBJ2-1, with TRBD2 matching 9 bases. The CDR3 is 16 amino acids. CDR1 is MNHEY and CDR2 is SMNVEV in the germline V gene (reference sequence). After removal of 6 bases from V and 1 base from J, the junction contained 7 bases not matched to a gene. The CDR3: CASRKRTSASYNEQFF. Here the CDR3 DNA reads TGTGCCAGCAGGAAGAGGACTAGCGCTTCCTACAATGAGCAGTTCTTC.

In its sample, this clonotype was seen many times. V and J are TRBV12-3 or TRBV12-4 and TRBJ1-5; 8 bases are shared with TRBD1. There are 15 residues in the CDR3. V trimming: 3 bases; J trimming: 2 bases; junction bases outside the gene matches: 3. CDR3 DNA sequence: TGTGCCAGCAGTTTCTTGGGACAGGGCAATCAGCCCCAGCATTTT. It yields the protein CASSFLGQGNQPQHF.

The rearrangement links TRBV20-1 to TRBJ2-4, with D possibly TRBD2 on 6 matching bases. Germline CDR1 and CDR2: DFQATT and SNEGSKA (reference sequence). The CDR3 totals 14 residues. V lost 0 bases to trimming and J lost 8 bases, with 14 bases between them. The DNA of the CDR3 is TGCAGTGCTAGAGAGGCAGGGTGGGGGGACATTCAGTACTTC. Translation gives CSAREAGWGDIQYF.

About this clonotype itself: At one end the junction does not follow the germline gene, possibly because of a read error. The CDR3 DNA sequence: TGTGCCCGCAGCTGGACTGCCTCCTACGAGCAGTACTTC. Amino acids: CARSWTASYEQYF. The chain carries TRBV2 and TRBJ2-7; tentative D call: TRBD2 (5 bases). CDR3 length equals 13 residues. Germline CDR1 is SNHLY and CDR2 is FYNNEI. Supplemented by reference TRBV2 and TRBJ2-7, the full variable domain reads EPEVTQTPSHQVTQMGQEVILRCVPISNHLYFYWYRQILGQKVEFLVSFYNNEISEKSEIFDDQFSVERPDGSNFTLKIRSTKLEDSAMYFCARSWTASYEQYFGPGTRLTVT.

The V and J genes are TRBV7-2 and TRBJ2-4; no clear D. Looked up from germline, CDR1 is SGHTA and CDR2 is FQGNSA. Trimming removed 4 bases from V and 8 bases from J, with 15 bases in between. CDR3 length equals 14 residues. The CDR3 loop reads CASSSPTARYIQYF. As DNA, the CDR3 is TGTGCCAGCAGCTCCCCAACAGCGAGGTACATTCAGTACTTC.

This clonotype has ten or more counts. The chain recombines TRBV20-1 with TRBJ2-1, with D perhaps TRBD1 (6 bases). CDR3 size: 18 residues. Trimming left V 0 bases short and J 7 bases short, with 25 bases between. Germline loops: CDR1 DFQATT, CDR2 SNEGSKA (reference sequence). The CDR3 loop reads CSARDISGYRGGRNEQFF. CDR3 sequence (DNA): TGCAGTGCTAGAGATATAAGTGGGTATCGTGGGGGCCGAAATGAGCAGTTCTTC.

About this clonotype: A much larger clone sits a single nucleotide away, making a read error possible. V and J are TRBV2 and TRBJ1-5, with D possibly TRBD1 on 5 matching bases. Germline-derived CDR1 and CDR2 are SNHLY and FYNNEI. The CDR3 totals 15 residues. The CDR3 protein is CTSTQGGGGNQPQHF. In nucleotides, the CDR3 is TGTACCAGCACCCAGGGAGGAGGGGGCAATCAGCCCCAGCATTTT.

This clonotype was recorded at least ten times. The V call is TRBV5-6, the J call TRBJ1-2, with a possible D match to TRBD1 (5 bases). Trimming took off 0 bases at V and 4 bases at J, with 13 bases between the two ends. The V gene's germline CDR1 is SGHDT and CDR2 YYEEEE. The CDR3 covers 15 residues. The CDR3 region is CASSLGSRGSYGYTF. The CDR3 bases are TGTGCCAGCAGCTTGGGTTCTCGGGGGAGCTATGGCTACACCTTC.

This clonotype was recorded only once. This may be a read error: a much more frequent sequence differs by one nucleotide. V usage is TRBV9 and J usage is TRBJ1-4; the D is unclear. There are 14 residues in the CDR3. The germline V gene has CDR1 SGDLS and CDR2 YYNGEE. CDR3 sequence reads: CASSPNPKDEELFF. CDR3 coding DNA: TGTGCCAGCAGCCCAAATCCCAAGGATGAAGAACTGTTTTTT.

There are many counts of this clonotype. This chain's CDR3 is CASSYTNTLRKTYGYTF. CDR3 coding DNA: TGTGCCAGCAGCTATACGAACACCCTTCGAAAGACCTATGGCTACACCTTC. This chain joins TRBV3-1 and TRBJ1-2; D gene ambiguous. This CDR3 region has 17 residues. Germline CDR1 is LGHDT and CDR2 is YNNKEL (reference sequence). V was cut by 5 bases and J by 4 bases, with 23 bases left in between.

The table lists this clonotype with many counts. V and J are TRBV9 and TRBJ2-5; the D gene could be TRBD1 or TRBD2 (5 bases each). The V and J ends lost 3 bases and 5 bases respectively, with 20 bases between them. The V gene's germline CDR1 is SGDLS and CDR2 YYNGEE. The CDR3 spans 16 residues. The CDR3 sequence: CASSAWAGLRGETQYF. DNA of the CDR3: TGTGCCAGCAGCGCATGGGCAGGGCTTCGCGGGGAGACCCAGTACTTC.

The J gene is TRBJ2-7, the V gene TRBV9; D remains unclear. This CDR3 is 13 amino acids long. Trimming removed 4 bases at V and 0 bases at J, with 8 bases between. Looked up from germline, CDR1 is SGDLS and CDR2 is YYNGEE. Written as DNA, the CDR3 is TGTGCCAGCAGCTATTCAGGCTCCTACGAGCAGTACTTC. This translates into CASSYSGSYEQYF.